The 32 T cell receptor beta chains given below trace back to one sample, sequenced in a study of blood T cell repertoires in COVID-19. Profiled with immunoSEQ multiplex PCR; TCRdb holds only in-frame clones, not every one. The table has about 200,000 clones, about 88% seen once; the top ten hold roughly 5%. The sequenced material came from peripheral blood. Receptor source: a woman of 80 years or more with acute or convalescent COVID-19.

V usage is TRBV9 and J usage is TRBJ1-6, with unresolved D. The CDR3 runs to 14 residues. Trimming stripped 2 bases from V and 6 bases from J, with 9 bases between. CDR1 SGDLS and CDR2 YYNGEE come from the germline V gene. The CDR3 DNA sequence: TGTGCCAGCAGCGTTGGCCTCGTTAATTCACCCCTCCACTTT. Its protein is CASSVGLVNSPLHF. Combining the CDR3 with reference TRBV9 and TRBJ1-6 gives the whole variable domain DSGVTQTPKHLITATGQRVTLRCSPRSGDLSVYWYQQSLDQGLQFLIQYYNGEERAKGNILERFSAQQFPDLHSELNLSSLELGDSALYFCASSVGLVNSPLHFGNGTRLTVT.

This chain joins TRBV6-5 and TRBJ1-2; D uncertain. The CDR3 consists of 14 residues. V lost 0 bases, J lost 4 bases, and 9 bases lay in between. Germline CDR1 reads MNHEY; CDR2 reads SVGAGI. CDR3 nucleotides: TGTGCCAGCAGTTACTCGAGATCTGGCTATGGCTACACCTTC. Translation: CASSYSRSGYGYTF.

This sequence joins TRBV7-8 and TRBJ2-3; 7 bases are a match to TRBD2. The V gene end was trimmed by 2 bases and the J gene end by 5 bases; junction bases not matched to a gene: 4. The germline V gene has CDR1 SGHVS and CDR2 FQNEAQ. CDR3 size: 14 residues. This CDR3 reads CASSLTSAEDTQYF. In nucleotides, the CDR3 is TGTGCCAGCAGCTTAACTAGCGCGGAAGATACGCAGTATTTT.

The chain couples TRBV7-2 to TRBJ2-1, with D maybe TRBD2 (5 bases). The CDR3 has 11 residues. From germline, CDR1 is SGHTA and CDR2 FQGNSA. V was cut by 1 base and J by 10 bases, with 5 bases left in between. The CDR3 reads CASSLGGEQFF. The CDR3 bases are TGTGCCAGCAGCTTAGGCGGGGAGCAGTTCTTC.

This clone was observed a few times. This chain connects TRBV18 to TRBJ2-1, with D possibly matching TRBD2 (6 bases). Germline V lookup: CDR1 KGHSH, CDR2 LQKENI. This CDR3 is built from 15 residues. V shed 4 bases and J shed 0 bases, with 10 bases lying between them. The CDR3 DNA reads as TGTGCCAGCTCACAAGGGACTTCCTCCTACAATGAGCAGTTCTTC. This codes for CASSQGTSSYNEQFF. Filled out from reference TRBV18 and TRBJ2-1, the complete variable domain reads NAGVMQNPRHLVRRRGQEARLRCSPMKGHSHVYWYRQLPEEGLKFMVYLQKENIIDESGMPKERFSAEFPKEGPSILRIQQVVRGDSAAYFCASSQGTSSYNEQFFGPGTRLTVL.

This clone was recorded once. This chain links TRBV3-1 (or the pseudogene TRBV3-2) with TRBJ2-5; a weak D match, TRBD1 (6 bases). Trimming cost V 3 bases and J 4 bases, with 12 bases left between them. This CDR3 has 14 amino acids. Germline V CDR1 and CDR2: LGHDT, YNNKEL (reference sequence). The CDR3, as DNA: TGTGCCAGCAGCCAGGGGGCGCGGGTAGAGACCCAGTACTTC. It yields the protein CASSQGARVETQYF.

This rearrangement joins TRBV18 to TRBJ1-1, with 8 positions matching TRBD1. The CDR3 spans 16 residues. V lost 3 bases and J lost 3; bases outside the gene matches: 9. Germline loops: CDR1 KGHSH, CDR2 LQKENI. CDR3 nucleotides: TGTGCCAGCTCACCTCAGGGGGCGCCCAGGGACACTGAAGCTTTCTTT. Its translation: CASSPQGAPRDTEAFF.

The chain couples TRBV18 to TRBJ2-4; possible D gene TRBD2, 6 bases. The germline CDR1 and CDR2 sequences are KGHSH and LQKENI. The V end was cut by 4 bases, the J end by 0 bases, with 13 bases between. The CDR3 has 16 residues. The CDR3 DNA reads TGTGCCAGCTCACGGCGGGGAAGTCTAGCCAAAAACATTCAGTACTTC. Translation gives CASSRRGSLAKNIQYF. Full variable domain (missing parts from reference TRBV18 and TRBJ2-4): NAGVMQNPRHLVRRRGQEARLRCSPMKGHSHVYWYRQLPEEGLKFMVYLQKENIIDESGMPKERFSAEFPKEGPSILRIQQVVRGDSAAYFCASSRRGSLAKNIQYFGAGTRLSVL.

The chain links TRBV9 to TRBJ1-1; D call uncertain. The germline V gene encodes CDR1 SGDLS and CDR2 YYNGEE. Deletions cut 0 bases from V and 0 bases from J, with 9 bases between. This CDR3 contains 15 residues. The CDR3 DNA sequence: TGTGCCAGCAGCGTAGCCGCGACAATGAACACTGAAGCTTTCTTT. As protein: CASSVAATMNTEAFF.

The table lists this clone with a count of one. CDR3 protein: CASSYQSGQSYEQYF. Here the CDR3 DNA reads TGTGCCAGCAGCTATCAAAGTGGGCAGTCCTACGAGCAGTACTTC. The rearrangement links TRBV7-2 to TRBJ2-7; no clear D gene. Germline-derived CDR1 and CDR2 are SGHTA and FQGNSA. V lost 4 bases and J lost 1, with 14 bases in between. This CDR3 is 15 amino acids long.

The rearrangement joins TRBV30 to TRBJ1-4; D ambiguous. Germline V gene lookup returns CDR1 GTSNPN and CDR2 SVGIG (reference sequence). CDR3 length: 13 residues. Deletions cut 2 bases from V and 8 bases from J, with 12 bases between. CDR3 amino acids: CAWSPGVGEKLFF. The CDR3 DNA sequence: TGTGCCTGGAGTCCCGGGGTAGGGGAAAAACTGTTTTTT. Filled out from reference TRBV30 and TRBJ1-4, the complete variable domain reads SQTIHQWPATLVQPVGSPLSLECTVEGTSNPNLYWYRQAAGRGLQLLFYSVGIGQISSEVPQNLSASRPQDRQFILSSKKLLLSDSGFYLCAWSPGVGEKLFFGSGTQLSVL.

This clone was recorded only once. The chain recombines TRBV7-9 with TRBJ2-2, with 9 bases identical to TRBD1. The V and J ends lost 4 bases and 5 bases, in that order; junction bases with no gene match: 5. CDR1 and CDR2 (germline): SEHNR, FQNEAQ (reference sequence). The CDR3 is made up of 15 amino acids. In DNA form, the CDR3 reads TGTGCCAGCAGCTATGGGACAGGGAGGACCGGGGAGCTGTTTTTT. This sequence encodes CASSYGTGRTGELFF.

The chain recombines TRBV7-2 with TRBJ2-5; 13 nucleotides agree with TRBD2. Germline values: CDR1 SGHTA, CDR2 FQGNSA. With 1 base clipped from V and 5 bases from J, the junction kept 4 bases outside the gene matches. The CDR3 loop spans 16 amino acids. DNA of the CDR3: TGTGCCAGCAGCTTAGTTGGGACTAGCGGGGAGGAGACCCAGTACTTC. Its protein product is CASSLVGTSGEETQYF. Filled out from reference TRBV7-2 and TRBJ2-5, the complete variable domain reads GAGVSQSPSNKVTEKGKDVELRCDPISGHTALYWYRQSLGQGLEFLIYFQGNSAPDKSGLPSDRFSAERTGGSVSTLTIQRTQQEDSAVYLCASSLVGTSGEETQYFGPGTRLLVL.

CDR3 amino acids: CASSLPRDRVNSYEQYF. The DNA of the CDR3 is TGTGCCAGCAGTTTACCCCGGGACAGGGTAAACTCCTACGAGCAGTACTTC. The chain uses TRBV28 and TRBJ2-7; 9 bases map to TRBD1. J gave up 0 bases and V 2 bases, and 8 bases lay outside the gene matches. Germline V gives CDR1 MDHEN, CDR2 SYDVKM. The CDR3 consists of 17 residues.

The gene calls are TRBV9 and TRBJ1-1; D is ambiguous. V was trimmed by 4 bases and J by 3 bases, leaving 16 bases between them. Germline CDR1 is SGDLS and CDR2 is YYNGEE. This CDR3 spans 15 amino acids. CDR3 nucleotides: TGTGCCAGCAGCTTCTACGAGGGTATGTACACTGAAGCTTTCTTT. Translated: CASSFYEGMYTEAFF.

This CDR3 is CARGTKQSYEQYF. The CDR3 bases are TGTGCCCGTGGGACTAAACAATCCTACGAGCAGTACTTC. V gene TRBV30 combines with J gene TRBJ2-7, with 7 bases fitting TRBD2. V was clipped by 8 bases and J by 1 base; unmatched bases: 8. This CDR3 spans 13 amino acids. Germline CDR1 reads GTSNPN; CDR2 reads SVGIG (reference sequence).

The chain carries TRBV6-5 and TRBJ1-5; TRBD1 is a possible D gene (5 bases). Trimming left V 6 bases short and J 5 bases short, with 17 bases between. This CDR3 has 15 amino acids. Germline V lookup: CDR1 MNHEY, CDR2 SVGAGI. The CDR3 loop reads CASRAGLTPHQPQHF. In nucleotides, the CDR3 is TGTGCCAGCAGAGCGGGACTCACCCCCCATCAGCCCCAGCATTTT.

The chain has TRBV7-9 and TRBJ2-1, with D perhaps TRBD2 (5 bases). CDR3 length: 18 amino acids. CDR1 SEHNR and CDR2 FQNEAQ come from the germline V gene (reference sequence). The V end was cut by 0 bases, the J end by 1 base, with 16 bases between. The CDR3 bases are TGTGCCAGCAGCTTAGCGCGGGCTAGCATTAGGTCCTACAATGAGCAGTTCTTC. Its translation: CASSLARASIRSYNEQFF.

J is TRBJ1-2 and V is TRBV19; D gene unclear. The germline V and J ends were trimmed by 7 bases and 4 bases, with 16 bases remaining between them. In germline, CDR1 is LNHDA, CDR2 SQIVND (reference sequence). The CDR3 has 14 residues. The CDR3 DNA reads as TGTGCCAGTAAGCGGGTGGGCACGGGCTATGGCTACACCTTC. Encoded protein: CASKRVGTGYGYTF.

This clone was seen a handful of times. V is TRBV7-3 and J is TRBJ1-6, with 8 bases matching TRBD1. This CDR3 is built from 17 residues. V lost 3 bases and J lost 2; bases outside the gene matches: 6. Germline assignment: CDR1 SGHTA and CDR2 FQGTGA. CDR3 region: CASSFGGTGTYNSPLHF. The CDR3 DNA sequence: TGTGCCAGCAGCTTTGGCGGGACAGGAACCTATAATTCACCCCTCCACTTT.

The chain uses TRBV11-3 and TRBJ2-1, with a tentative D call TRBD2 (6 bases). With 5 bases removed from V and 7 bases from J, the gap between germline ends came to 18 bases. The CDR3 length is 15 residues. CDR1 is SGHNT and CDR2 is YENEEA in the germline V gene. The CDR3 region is CASSPTRDFLNEQFF. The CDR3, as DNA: TGTGCCAGCAGCCCCACCCGGGACTTTCTAAATGAGCAGTTCTTC.

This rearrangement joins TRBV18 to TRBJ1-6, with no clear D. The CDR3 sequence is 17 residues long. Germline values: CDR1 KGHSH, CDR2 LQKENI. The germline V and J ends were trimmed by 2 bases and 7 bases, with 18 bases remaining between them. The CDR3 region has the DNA TGTGCCAGCTCACCAAAAACTCGGGTGAACGGAAATTCACCCCTCCACTTT. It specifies CASSPKTRVNGNSPLHF.

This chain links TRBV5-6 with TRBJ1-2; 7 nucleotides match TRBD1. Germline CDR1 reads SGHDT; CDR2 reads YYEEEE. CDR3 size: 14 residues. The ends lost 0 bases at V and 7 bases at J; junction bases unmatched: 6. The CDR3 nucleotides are TGTGCCAGCAGCTTGGGGAGGGGGCAATCTGGCTACACCTTC. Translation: CASSLGRGQSGYTF.

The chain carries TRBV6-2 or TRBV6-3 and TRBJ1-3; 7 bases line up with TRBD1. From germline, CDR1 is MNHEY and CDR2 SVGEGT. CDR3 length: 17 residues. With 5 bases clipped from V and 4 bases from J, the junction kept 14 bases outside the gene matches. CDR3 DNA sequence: TGTGCCAGCAGTCCCCCGAGCGGACAGGCGTCGGGAAACACCATATATTTT. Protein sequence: CASSPPSGQASGNTIYF.

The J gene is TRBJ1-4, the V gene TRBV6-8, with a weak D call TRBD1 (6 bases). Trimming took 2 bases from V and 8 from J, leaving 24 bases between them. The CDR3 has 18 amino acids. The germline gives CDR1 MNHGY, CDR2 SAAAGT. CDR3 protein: CASSYMDSGILGGEKLFF. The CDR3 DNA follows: TGTGCCAGCAGTTACATGGACAGCGGGATCTTAGGAGGGGAAAAACTGTTTTTT.

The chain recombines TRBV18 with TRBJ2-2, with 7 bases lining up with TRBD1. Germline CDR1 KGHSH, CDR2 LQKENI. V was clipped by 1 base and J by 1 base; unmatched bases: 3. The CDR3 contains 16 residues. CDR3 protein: CASSPLGQMNTGELFF. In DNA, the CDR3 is TGTGCCAGCTCACCACTGGGACAGATGAACACCGGGGAGCTGTTTTTT.

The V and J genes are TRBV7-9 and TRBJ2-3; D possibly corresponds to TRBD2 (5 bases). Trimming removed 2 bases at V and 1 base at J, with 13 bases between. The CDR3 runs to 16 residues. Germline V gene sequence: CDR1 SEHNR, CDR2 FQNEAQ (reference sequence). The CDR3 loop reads CASSLWRLAGTDTQYF. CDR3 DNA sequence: TGTGCCAGCAGCTTATGGCGGCTAGCCGGCACAGATACGCAGTATTTT.

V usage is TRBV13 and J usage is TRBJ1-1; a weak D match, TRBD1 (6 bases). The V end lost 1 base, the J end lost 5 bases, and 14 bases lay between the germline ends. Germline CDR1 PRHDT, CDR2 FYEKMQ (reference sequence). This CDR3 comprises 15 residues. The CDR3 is CASSLAPGVGTEAFF. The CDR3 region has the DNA TGTGCCAGCAGCTTAGCCCCAGGGGTTGGGACTGAAGCTTTCTTT.

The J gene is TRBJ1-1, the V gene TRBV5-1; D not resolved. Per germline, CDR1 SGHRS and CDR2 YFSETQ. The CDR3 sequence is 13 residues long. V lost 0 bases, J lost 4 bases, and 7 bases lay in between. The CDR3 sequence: CASSLAQATEAFF. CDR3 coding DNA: TGCGCCAGCAGCTTGGCGCAGGCCACTGAAGCTTTCTTT.

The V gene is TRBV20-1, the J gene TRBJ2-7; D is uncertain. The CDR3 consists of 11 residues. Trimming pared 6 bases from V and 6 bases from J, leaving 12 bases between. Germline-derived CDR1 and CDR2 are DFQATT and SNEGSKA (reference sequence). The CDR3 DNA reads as TGCAGTGCCCCGCTAGTGCGCGAGCAGTACTTC. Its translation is CSAPLVREQYF.

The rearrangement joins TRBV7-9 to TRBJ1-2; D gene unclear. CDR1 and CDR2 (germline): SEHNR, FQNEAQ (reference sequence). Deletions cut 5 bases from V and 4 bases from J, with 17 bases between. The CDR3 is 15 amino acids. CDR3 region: CASSNSPESSYGYTF. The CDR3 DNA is TGTGCCAGCAGCAATAGTCCCGAAAGCTCCTATGGCTACACCTTC. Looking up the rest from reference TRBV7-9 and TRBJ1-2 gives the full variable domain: DTGVSQNPRHKITKRGQNVTFRCDPISEHNRLYWYRQTLGQGPEFLTYFQNEAQLEKSRLLSDRFSAERPKGSFSTLEIQRTEQGDSAMYLCASSNSPESSYGYTFGSGTRLTVV.

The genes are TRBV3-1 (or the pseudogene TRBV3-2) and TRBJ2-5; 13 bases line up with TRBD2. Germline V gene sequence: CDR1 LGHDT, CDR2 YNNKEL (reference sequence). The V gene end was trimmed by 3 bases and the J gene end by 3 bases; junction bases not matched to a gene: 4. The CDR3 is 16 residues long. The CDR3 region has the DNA TGTGCCAGCAGCCACCTCGGACTAGCGGGAGAAGAGACCCAGTACTTC. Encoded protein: CASSHLGLAGEETQYF.